These T cell receptor beta chains were read from a single sample in a study of T cells after posttransplantation cyclophosphamide. The data were produced by immunoSEQ multiplex PCR, yet TCRdb's version contains in-frame clones alone and is incomplete. This sample has a few thousand clones, with around 62% found just once. The starting material was PBMCs, obtained 30 days after allogeneic stem cell transplant with posttransplant cyclophosphamide. All receptors come from a male patient aged 55 to 69 who received an allogeneic stem cell transplant from a related donor and was CMV-positive. Among the T cells, some may be from the graft donor. CDR3s include the opening cysteine and the closing phenylalanine or tryptophan. The D gene is left open where the match is weak. Where a row states a size, it is once, few, many or the class of an expanded clone; other rows omit it.

D gene: NA; V gene: TRBV13; CDR3 length: 16; clone size: NA; J gene: TRBJ1-5; CDR3 protein: CASSLGLGGFDQPQHF; CDR3 DNA: TGTGCCAGCAGCTTAGGTCTGGGGGGATTTGATCAGCCCCAGCATTTT
D gene: NA; V gene: TRBV5-6; CDR3 length: 14; clone size: few; J gene: TRBJ1-1; CDR3 protein: CASSLGHENTEAFF; CDR3 DNA: TGTGCCAGCAGCTTGGGACACGAGAACACTGAAGCTTTCTTT
D gene: NA; V gene: TRBV6-6; CDR3 length: 14; clone size: NA; J gene: TRBJ1-6; CDR3 protein: CASNSDRDNSPLHF; CDR3 DNA: TGTGCCAGCAATTCGGACAGAGATAATTCACCCCTCCACTTT
D gene: NA; V gene: TRBV2; CDR3 length: 12; clone size: NA; J gene: TRBJ1-3; CDR3 protein: CASSGGHYTIYF; CDR3 DNA: TGTGCCAGCAGTGGGGGACACTACACCATATATTTT
D gene: NA; V gene: TRBV4-1; CDR3 length: 15; clone size: few; J gene: TRBJ1-1; CDR3 protein: CASSHPLNQQGSAFF; CDR3 DNA: TGCGCCAGCAGCCACCCACTCAATCAACAGGGTTCGGCTTTCTTT
D gene: TRBD1; V gene: TRBV30; CDR3 length: 14; clone size: NA; J gene: TRBJ1-1; CDR3 protein: CAWRVTGVNTEAFF; CDR3 DNA: TGTGCCTGGAGGGTGACAGGGGTGAACACTGAAGCTTTCTTT
D gene: TRBD2; V gene: TRBV27; CDR3 length: 15; clone size: NA; J gene: TRBJ2-1; CDR3 protein: CASRFLGGELNEQFF; CDR3 DNA: TGTGCCAGCAGATTCTTGGGGGGGGAGTTAAATGAGCAGTTCTTC
D gene: NA; V gene: TRBV6-1; CDR3 length: 13; clone size: few; J gene: TRBJ1-3; CDR3 protein: CASSESSGNTIYF; CDR3 DNA: TGTGCCAGCAGTGAGTCGTCTGGAAACACCATATATTTT
D gene: TRBD1; V gene: TRBV27; CDR3 length: 17; clone size: few; J gene: TRBJ2-1; CDR3 protein: CASSLIPPGQGSNEQFF; CDR3 DNA: TGTGCCAGCAGTTTAATTCCCCCGGGACAGGGTAGCAATGAGCAGTTCTTC
D gene: NA; V gene: TRBV11-1; CDR3 length: 18; clone size: NA; J gene: TRBJ1-1; CDR3 protein: CASSLAKWFSRMDTEAFF; CDR3 DNA: TGTGCCAGCAGCTTAGCGAAGTGGTTTTCTAGGATGGACACTGAAGCTTTCTTT
D gene: NA; V gene: TRBV5-6; CDR3 length: 12; clone size: NA; J gene: TRBJ1-5; CDR3 protein: CASSFSSQPQHF; CDR3 DNA: TGTGCCAGCAGCTTCTCCTCTCAGCCCCAGCATTTT
D gene: NA; V gene: TRBV7-3; CDR3 length: 14; clone size: once; J gene: TRBJ2-3; CDR3 protein: CASSLKQHTDTQYF; CDR3 DNA: TGTGCCAGCAGCTTAAAACAGCACACAGATACGCAGTATTTT
D gene: NA; V gene: TRBV18; CDR3 length: 14; clone size: large; J gene: TRBJ1-1; CDR3 protein: CASSPGASLTEAFF; CDR3 DNA: TGTGCCAGCTCACCAGGGGCATCACTCACTGAAGCTTTCTTT
D gene: NA; V gene: TRBV30; CDR3 length: 15; clone size: once; J gene: TRBJ2-5; CDR3 protein: CAWSPRQIGQETQYF; CDR3 DNA: TGTGCCTGGAGTCCTCGACAGATAGGTCAAGAGACCCAGTACTTC
D gene: TRBD2; V gene: TRBV12-5; CDR3 length: 15; clone size: NA; J gene: TRBJ2-7; CDR3 protein: CASGLQAGRVYEQYF; CDR3 DNA: TGTGCTAGTGGTTTGCAGGCGGGGAGGGTATACGAGCAGTACTTC
D gene: NA; V gene: TRBV4-1; CDR3 length: 16; clone size: few; J gene: TRBJ1-1; CDR3 protein: CASSHPILTGYTEAFF; CDR3 DNA: TGCGCCAGCAGCCACCCGATATTAACAGGGTACACTGAAGCTTTCTTT
D gene: NA; V gene: TRBV5-1; CDR3 length: 16; clone size: NA; J gene: TRBJ1-4; CDR3 protein: CASSPEGGPYNEKLFF; CDR3 DNA: TGCGCCAGCAGCCCTGAAGGGGGACCGTATAATGAAAAACTGTTTTTT
D gene: NA; V gene: TRBV18; CDR3 length: 14; clone size: NA; J gene: TRBJ1-2; CDR3 protein: CASSPSGQLYGYTF; CDR3 DNA: TGTGCCAGCTCACCTTCGGGTCAGCTCTATGGCTACACCTTC
D gene: TRBD2; V gene: TRBV7-6; CDR3 length: 17; clone size: few; J gene: TRBJ2-7; CDR3 protein: CASSKAGSGGIFREQYF; CDR3 DNA: TGTGCCAGCAGCAAAGCCGGCAGCGGGGGGATTTTTAGAGAGCAGTACTTC
D gene: TRBD2; V gene: TRBV2; CDR3 length: 16; clone size: NA; J gene: TRBJ2-1; CDR3 protein: CASSSLASGVNYEQFF; CDR3 DNA: TGTGCCAGCAGTTCCCTGGCTAGCGGGGTTAATTATGAGCAGTTCTTC
D gene: NA; V gene: TRBV7-3; CDR3 length: 14; clone size: NA; J gene: TRBJ2-7; CDR3 protein: CASSSTSGSYEQYF; CDR3 DNA: TGTGCCAGCAGCTCAACGTCAGGCTCCTACGAGCAGTACTTC
D gene: TRBD2; V gene: TRBV6-1; CDR3 length: 14; clone size: once; J gene: TRBJ2-2; CDR3 protein: CASSEKGRVGELFF; CDR3 DNA: TGTGCCAGCAGTGAAAAGGGGAGGGTTGGGGAGCTGTTTTTT
D gene: TRBD1; V gene: TRBV2; CDR3 length: 15; clone size: NA; J gene: TRBJ1-5; CDR3 protein: CASSEAQGAHQPQHF; CDR3 DNA: TGTGCCAGCAGTGAAGCGCAGGGGGCGCATCAGCCCCAGCATTTT
D gene: TRBD1; V gene: TRBV9; CDR3 length: 13; clone size: NA; J gene: TRBJ2-5; CDR3 protein: CARFQRTGETQYF; CDR3 DNA: TGTGCCAGATTCCAGAGGACAGGGGAGACCCAGTACTTC
D gene: TRBD1; V gene: TRBV19; CDR3 length: 15; clone size: NA; J gene: TRBJ2-1; CDR3 protein: CASNRGTQSYNEQFF; CDR3 DNA: TGTGCCAGTAACAGGGGCACCCAGTCCTACAATGAGCAGTTCTTC
D gene: TRBD2; V gene: TRBV7-9; CDR3 length: 15; clone size: few; J gene: TRBJ2-1; CDR3 protein: CASSLGLAAYNEQFF; CDR3 DNA: TGTGCCAGCAGCTTAGGCCTAGCGGCATACAATGAGCAGTTCTTC
D gene: TRBD2; V gene: TRBV14; CDR3 length: 21; clone size: NA; J gene: TRBJ2-2; CDR3 protein: CASSPYSGTSFSPPPTGELFF; CDR3 DNA: TGTGCCAGCAGCCCGTATTCCGGGACTAGCTTCTCCCCCCCACCGACCGGGGAGCTGTTTTTT
D gene: TRBD2; V gene: TRBV18; CDR3 length: 14; clone size: NA; J gene: TRBJ2-1; CDR3 protein: CASSHLAGNHEQFF; CDR3 DNA: TGTGCCAGCTCCCATCTAGCGGGGAACCATGAGCAGTTCTTC
D gene: NA; V gene: TRBV7-2; CDR3 length: 12; clone size: NA; J gene: TRBJ1-2; CDR3 protein: CASSPAGAGYTF; CDR3 DNA: TGTGCCAGCAGCCCAGCGGGGGCTGGCTACACCTTC